The 24 T cell receptor beta chains below were found in one sample sequenced in a study of cytomegalovirus exposure and HLA in healthy donors. The primer mix had 60 Vbeta and 13 Jbeta primers. Generated by immunoSEQ multiplex PCR, the TCRdb table keeps only in-frame clones and is missing some. This table has fewer than 250,000 clones, around nine tenths appearing once. Sequencing input: PBMCs. The receptors shown here come from a woman in her late teens or twenties in good health and CMV-seronegative.

This chain links TRBV5-4 with TRBJ1-2; 8 bases map to TRBD1. The germline V gene encodes CDR1 SGHNT and CDR2 YYREEE (reference sequence). The CDR3 runs 16 residues. The V and J ends lost 4 bases and 0 bases, in that order; junction bases with no gene match: 8. CDR3 residues: CASSQTGDKSNYGYTF. The CDR3 DNA is TGTGCCAGCAGCCAGACAGGGGACAAATCTAACTATGGCTACACCTTC.

This chain joins TRBV7-6 and TRBJ1-6; D is perhaps TRBD1 (5 bases). V lost 1 base to trimming and J lost 2 bases, with 9 bases between them. The CDR3 runs to 16 residues. Germline CDR1 reads SGHVS; CDR2 reads FNYEAQ. The CDR3 region is CASSLGGEAYNSPLHF. In nucleotides, the CDR3 is TGTGCCAGCAGCTTAGGGGGCGAAGCCTATAATTCACCCCTCCACTTT.

The rearrangement joins TRBV28 to TRBJ2-7; 7 bases agree with TRBD1. Per germline, CDR1 MDHEN and CDR2 SYDVKM. The CDR3 is made up of 15 amino acids. The J segment lost 2 bases and the V segment lost 2 bases, leaving 6 bases of the junction unmatched. The CDR3 nucleotides are TGTGCCAGCAGTTTACCCCGCAGGGGGACCTACGAGCAGTACTTC. Its protein is CASSLPRRGTYEQYF.

This chain joins TRBV5-4 and TRBJ2-1; D may be TRBD2 (7 bases). There are 16 residues in the CDR3. Per the germline V gene, CDR1 is SGHNT and CDR2 is YYREEE (reference sequence). The V gene lost 5 bases and the J gene lost 9 bases, with 24 bases spanning the gap. The chain's CDR3 is CASSSKGGRAGGEQFF. The CDR3 DNA reads TGTGCCAGCAGTTCCAAAGGGGGGAGGGCCGGAGGTGAGCAGTTCTTC.

This clone was seen more than once but under ten times. Other DNA sequences in the sample encode the same CDR3. The CDR3 nucleotides are TGTGCCAGCAGTTACTCCCGGGGCTACGAGCAGTACTTC. It is translated as CASSYSRGYEQYF. The rearrangement uses TRBV6-5 and TRBJ2-7; weak D call: TRBD2 (5 bases). The CDR3 has 13 amino acids. The germline V and J ends were trimmed by 0 bases and 3 bases, with 6 bases remaining between them. The germline gives CDR1 MNHEY, CDR2 SVGAGI.

CDR3 amino acids: CASSLLAGVTDTQYF. CDR3 nucleotide sequence: TGCGCCAGCAGCCTCTTAGCGGGGGTCACAGATACGCAGTATTTT. This chain connects TRBV5-1 to TRBJ2-3, with 9 bases identical to TRBD2. The CDR3 contains 15 residues. The V gene end was trimmed by 4 bases and the J gene end by 2 bases; junction bases not matched to a gene: 5. The germline V gene encodes CDR1 SGHRS and CDR2 YFSETQ.

V gene TRBV7-6 combines with J gene TRBJ2-5; TRBD1 might be the D (5 bases). The CDR3 spans 14 residues. Between the trimmed V and J ends, which lost 2 bases and 8 bases, there was a span of 15 bases. Looked up from germline, CDR1 is SGHVS and CDR2 is FNYEAQ. CDR3 sequence: CASSLTDSIGTQYF. In DNA, the CDR3 is TGTGCCAGCAGCTTAACTGACAGCATCGGAACCCAGTACTTC.

The rearrangement joins TRBV4-1 to TRBJ2-7; no definite D call. Germline V gene data show CDR1 as MGHRA and CDR2 as YSYEKL. Trimming cost V 0 bases and J 7 bases, with 16 bases left between them. The CDR3 consists of 15 residues. CDR3 region: CASSQDASTRREQYF. DNA for the CDR3: TGCGCCAGCAGCCAAGATGCGAGCACCCGCCGGGAGCAGTACTTC.

The chain joins TRBV2 to TRBJ2-7; tentative D call: TRBD2 (6 bases). V lost 4 bases and J 4 bases, leaving 14 bases between the germline ends. Germline CDR1 reads SNHLY; CDR2 reads FYNNEI. The CDR3 totals 14 residues. DNA of the CDR3: TGTGCCAGCAGTGGCTTGCGGGATCGGTACGAGCAGTACTTC. Translating it yields CASSGLRDRYEQYF.

The rearrangement uses TRBV5-5 and TRBJ2-5, with 12 bases that match TRBD2. The CDR3 consists of 15 residues. V was pared by 4 bases and J by 5 bases, with 6 bases of the junction left unmatched. Germline loops: CDR1 SGHKS, CDR2 YYEKEE (reference sequence). The CDR3 DNA reads TGTGCCAGCAGCCCACTAGCGGGAGGCGTGGAGACCCAGTACTTC. It encodes CASSPLAGGVETQYF.

This chain uses TRBV4-2 with TRBJ1-5; 7 nucleotides agree with TRBD1. This CDR3 is built from 14 residues. V was clipped by 4 bases and J by 9 bases; unmatched bases: 9. Germline lookup yields CDR1 LGHNA and CDR2 YNFKEQ. The CDR3 bases are TGTGCCAGCAGCCCAGAAACAGGGGATCGGCCCCAGCATTTT. Protein: CASSPETGDRPQHF.

The rearrangement joins TRBV5-1 to TRBJ2-2; D perhaps matches TRBD1 (6 bases). With 4 bases removed from V and 0 bases from J, the gap between germline ends came to 13 bases. Germline CDR1 and CDR2: SGHRS and YFSETQ. The length of the CDR3 is 16 residues. The CDR3 protein is CASSPPQGSNTGELFF. The CDR3 nucleotides read TGCGCCAGCAGCCCCCCACAGGGCTCGAACACCGGGGAGCTGTTTTTT.

This CDR3 is CSVAVRSYEQYF. Written as DNA, the CDR3 is TGCAGCGTTGCGGTCCGCTCCTACGAGCAGTACTTC. The chain couples TRBV29-1 to TRBJ2-7; D unresolved. The CDR3 length is 12 residues. Germline CDR1 reads SQVTM; CDR2 reads ANQGSEA. V was pared by 4 bases and J by 0 bases, with 7 bases between.

This chain links TRBV7-3 with TRBJ2-2; 8 bases are shared with TRBD2. The junction had 6 bases not matched to a gene; V was cut back by 5 bases and J by 1 base. The CDR3 contains 16 residues. Per germline, CDR1 SGHTA and CDR2 FQGTGA. The CDR3 protein is CASSQGLAGNTGELFF. The CDR3 nucleotides read TGTGCCAGCAGCCAGGGGCTAGCGGGGAACACCGGGGAGCTGTTTTTT.

J is TRBJ2-3 and V is TRBV6-1, with D possibly matching TRBD1 (6 bases). The CDR3 length is 15 residues. Trimming took 5 bases from V and 2 from J, leaving 14 bases between them. Germline CDR1 MNHNS, CDR2 SASEGT. CDR3 residues: CASSRPQGVTDTQYF. The CDR3 nucleotides read TGTGCCAGCAGTCGCCCACAGGGTGTCACAGATACGCAGTATTTT.

This chain connects TRBV4-1 to TRBJ1-4; a weak D match, TRBD1 (6 bases). The germline V gene encodes CDR1 MGHRA and CDR2 YSYEKL. The CDR3 contains 15 residues. Trimming took off 6 bases at V and 0 bases at J, with 11 bases between the two ends. The CDR3 is CASRRGTSTNEKLFF. The CDR3 DNA reads TGCGCCAGCAGGAGGGGGACCTCAACTAATGAAAAACTGTTTTTT.

The chain has TRBV7-9 and TRBJ1-5; the D gene is possibly TRBD1 (5 bases). The CDR3 runs 15 residues. Per the germline V gene, CDR1 is SEHNR and CDR2 is FQNEAQ (reference sequence). Trimming stripped 5 bases from V and 3 bases from J, with 14 bases between. For the CDR3, the DNA is TGTGCCAGCAGCCGGGGGTGGGACTACAATCAGCCCCAGCATTTT. Translating gives CASSRGWDYNQPQHF.

This clone appeared once. DNA for the CDR3: TGCGCCAGCAGCTCTGGTGGACTAGCGGGGAGCCATGATAGCACAGATACGCAGTATTTT. This translates into CASSSGGLAGSHDSTDTQYF. This sequence joins TRBV5-1 and TRBJ2-3; TRBD2 matches 12 bases. Germline V CDR1 and CDR2: SGHRS, YFSETQ. The CDR3 is made up of 20 amino acids. Trimming took 3 bases from V and 0 from J; bases not matched to a gene: 14.

The V gene is TRBV19, the J gene TRBJ1-1, with D maybe TRBD1 (6 bases). This CDR3 has 13 residues. Looked up from germline, CDR1 is LNHDA and CDR2 is SQIVND (reference sequence). The V and J ends lost 10 bases and 0 bases respectively, with 12 bases between them. The CDR3 here is CATTRGLNTEAFF. The DNA for the CDR3 is TGTGCCACAACCAGGGGCCTGAACACTGAAGCTTTCTTT.

The rearrangement joins TRBV5-1 to TRBJ2-7; the D gene is possibly TRBD1 (6 bases). Germline V gives CDR1 SGHRS, CDR2 YFSETQ. The CDR3 covers 15 residues. The germline V and J ends were trimmed by 5 bases and 3 bases, with 18 bases remaining between them. CDR3 sequence: CASSRNLGAGYEQYF. For the CDR3, the DNA is TGCGCCAGCAGTCGCAACTTGGGGGCAGGCTACGAGCAGTACTTC.

This clone appeared a few times. V and J are TRBV19 and TRBJ1-1, with unresolved D. The CDR3 length is 14 residues. Looked up from germline, CDR1 is LNHDA and CDR2 is SQIVND (reference sequence). V gave up 1 base and J gave up 0 bases, with 6 bases separating them. CDR3 nucleotides: TGTGCCAGTAGTATAGGGGAGTTGAACACTGAAGCTTTCTTT. It specifies CASSIGELNTEAFF.

This clone was seen only once. The rearrangement uses TRBV19 and TRBJ1-1, with D possibly being TRBD1 (6 bases). This CDR3 has 15 residues. Germline CDR1 and CDR2: LNHDA and SQIVND (reference sequence). The germline V and J ends were trimmed by 6 bases and 1 base, with 15 bases remaining between them. CDR3: CASRPQQGENTEAFF. The CDR3 bases are TGTGCCAGTAGGCCTCAACAGGGAGAGAACACTGAAGCTTTCTTT.

The genes are TRBV10-1 and TRBJ2-5; 7 bases are shared with TRBD1. This CDR3 is 14 amino acids long. The junction had 4 bases not matched to a gene; V was cut back by 3 bases and J by 3 bases. Germline assignment: CDR1 WNHNN and CDR2 SYGVQD (reference sequence). CDR3 residues: CASSETTGKETQYF. Written as DNA, the CDR3 is TGCGCCAGCAGTGAAACGACAGGGAAAGAGACCCAGTACTTC.

As to this clone: Other nucleotide sequences in the sample specify the same CDR3. The gene calls are TRBV5-1 and TRBJ1-1, with 8 bases fitting TRBD1. Unmatched junction bases numbered 2, after V lost 4 bases and J lost 3 bases. Germline lookup yields CDR1 SGHRS and CDR2 YFSETQ. The CDR3 contains 13 residues. CDR3 sequence: CASSATGDTEAFF. Here the CDR3 DNA reads TGCGCCAGCAGCGCGACAGGGGACACTGAAGCTTTCTTT.